One and the same sample provided the 30 T cell receptor beta chains below, sequenced in a study of technical replicates of blood from a few donors. TCRdb's copy holds only in-frame clones and misses some; the assay was immunoSEQ multiplex PCR. The sample contains around 76,000 clones, nearly 98% of which appear only once. The sequencing input was T cells isolated from PBMCs. These receptors came from a human donor in good health.

The chain employs TRBV5-6 and TRBJ2-4; the match to TRBD1 covers 11 bases. Trimming cost V 3 bases and J 7 bases; bases outside gene matches: 0. CDR3 length: 13 residues. Germline CDR1 and CDR2: SGHDT and YYEEEE. CDR3 coding DNA: TGTGCCAGCAGCTGGGACAGGGGGAACATTCAGTACTTC. It translates to CASSWDRGNIQYF.

This clone has only one observation. This rearrangement joins TRBV27 to TRBJ2-7, with D tentatively TRBD1 (5 bases). Germline lookup yields CDR1 MNHEY and CDR2 SMNVEV (reference sequence). V lost 4 bases, J lost 3 bases, and 25 bases lay in between. The CDR3 covers 18 residues. The CDR3 is CASSSTNSATAIFYEQYF. CDR3 sequence (DNA): TGTGCCAGCAGTTCAACAAACTCCGCGACAGCTATTTTCTACGAGCAGTACTTC.

The gene calls are TRBV5-5 and TRBJ1-2; TRBD1 is a possible D gene (6 bases). CDR3 length: 15 residues. The V and J ends lost 8 bases and 2 bases respectively, with 19 bases between them. Germline loops: CDR1 SGHKS, CDR2 YYEKEE (reference sequence). The CDR3 protein is CASGTLQIGNYGYTF. As DNA, the CDR3 is TGTGCCAGTGGGACACTCCAAATCGGGAACTATGGCTACACCTTC.

This rearrangement joins TRBV7-9 to TRBJ2-7; no clear D. CDR3 length: 14 amino acids. Germline V gives CDR1 SEHNR, CDR2 FQNEAQ (reference sequence). V lost 7 bases, J lost 3 bases, and 16 bases lay in between. DNA of the CDR3: TGTGCCAGCACGGTACCGGAGAAGAACTACGAGCAGTACTTC. This translates into CASTVPEKNYEQYF.

This clone was detected only once. CDR3 coding DNA: TGCGCCAGCAGCTTACAGGGGGCCCTCTCTGGGGCCAACGTCCTGACTTTC. The encoded protein is CASSLQGALSGANVLTF. The V call is TRBV5-1, the J call TRBJ2-6; 9 bases fit TRBD1. The CDR3 loop spans 17 amino acids. CDR1 and CDR2 (germline): SGHRS, YFSETQ. V lost 2 bases, J lost 0 bases, and 3 bases stayed unmatched.

This chain links TRBV4-1 with TRBJ2-7, with 7 nucleotides matching TRBD1. This CDR3 region has 16 residues. The junction had 10 bases not matched to a gene; V was cut back by 4 bases and J by 1 base. Germline V lookup: CDR1 MGHRA, CDR2 YSYEKL. The DNA for the CDR3 is TGCGCCAGCAGCCCGACCCGGACAGGACGATCCTACGAGCAGTACTTC. The encoded protein is CASSPTRTGRSYEQYF.

The chain carries TRBV7-2 and TRBJ1-2; possible D gene TRBD1, 5 bases. CDR1 is SGHTA and CDR2 is FQGNSA in the germline V gene. V dropped 5 bases and J dropped 8 bases, with 15 bases sitting between them. The CDR3 consists of 13 residues. The CDR3 is CASSPRQGGGYTF. Written as DNA, the CDR3 is TGTGCCAGCAGCCCTAGGCAGGGCGGCGGCTACACCTTC.

This rearrangement joins TRBV7-2 to TRBJ1-2, with D maybe TRBD1 (5 bases). This CDR3 spans 14 amino acids. V was pared by 0 bases and J by 4 bases, with 9 bases between. The germline CDR1 and CDR2 sequences are SGHTA and FQGNSA. CDR3 sequence reads: CASSLARVLYGYTF. CDR3 coding DNA: TGTGCCAGCAGCTTAGCCAGGGTCCTCTATGGCTACACCTTC. The variable domain in full, completed from reference TRBV7-2 and TRBJ1-2, reads GAGVSQSPSNKVTEKGKDVELRCDPISGHTALYWYRQSLGQGLEFLIYFQGNSAPDKSGLPSDRFSAERTGGSVSTLTIQRTQQEDSAVYLCASSLARVLYGYTFGSGTRLTVV.

The gene calls are TRBV19 and TRBJ2-1, with D perhaps TRBD2 (5 bases). This CDR3 contains 14 residues. CDR1 is LNHDA and CDR2 is SQIVND in the germline V gene (reference sequence). Trimming left V 11 bases short and J 8 bases short, with 22 bases between. The CDR3 region has the DNA TGTGCCGTAAACCGGGCCCCGGAGGATTATGAGCAGTTCTTC. It yields the protein CAVNRAPEDYEQFF.

The genes are TRBV2 and TRBJ1-4; D perhaps matches TRBD1 (6 bases). CDR1 and CDR2 (germline): SNHLY, FYNNEI. The CDR3 loop spans 14 amino acids. Trimming pared 5 bases from V and 8 bases from J, leaving 15 bases between. CDR3 DNA: TGTGCCAGCAGTTATACAGGGCGGCAAGAAAAACTGTTTTTT. Its protein is CASSYTGRQEKLFF.

The rearrangement joins TRBV13 to TRBJ1-6, with 9 bases identical to TRBD1. The CDR3 loop spans 18 amino acids. The germline V gene has CDR1 PRHDT and CDR2 FYEKMQ (reference sequence). J was trimmed by 8 bases and V by 0 bases; bases with no gene match: 11. The CDR3 is CASSLGGQGIGLYSPLHF. CDR3 coding DNA: TGTGCCAGCAGCTTAGGGGGACAGGGAATTGGCCTTTATTCACCCCTCCACTTT.

The chain links TRBV6-5 to TRBJ1-5; no clear D gene. Per the germline V gene, CDR1 is MNHEY and CDR2 is SVGAGI. This CDR3 has 13 amino acids. V lost 6 bases and J 9 bases, leaving 15 bases between the germline ends. The CDR3 DNA reads TGTGCCAGCAGCTTCGAGTGGTCTGGGCCCCAGCATTTT. Translated, it gives CASSFEWSGPQHF.

V and J are TRBV6-5 and TRBJ1-2, with D maybe TRBD1 (6 bases). Looked up from germline, CDR1 is MNHEY and CDR2 is SVGAGI. V lost 2 bases and J 6 bases, leaving 10 bases between the germline ends. The CDR3 runs to 13 residues. CDR3 in DNA: TGTGCCAGCAGTTACGGAGGGGGGGATGGCTACACCTTC. It codes for CASSYGGGDGYTF.

This chain uses TRBV2 with TRBJ1-5; no firm D call. This CDR3 spans 14 amino acids. The V gene lost 7 bases and the J gene lost 7 bases, with 17 bases spanning the gap. The germline V gene encodes CDR1 SNHLY and CDR2 FYNNEI. CDR3 nucleotide sequence: TGTGCCAGCACGGCGGGTACCCTAGCCCAGCCCCAGCATTTT. Protein product: CASTAGTLAQPQHF.

The rearrangement links TRBV5-1 to TRBJ2-2; possibly TRBD1 for D (6 bases). V lost 3 bases and J lost 1, with 10 bases in between. The CDR3 loop spans 15 amino acids. The germline gives CDR1 SGHRS, CDR2 YFSETQ. CDR3 sequence reads: CASSSKDRNTGELFF. CDR3 sequence (DNA): TGCGCCAGCAGCTCAAAGGACAGGAACACCGGGGAGCTGTTTTTT.

The chain links TRBV6-5 to TRBJ1-5; D is ambiguous. With 7 bases removed from V and 6 bases from J, the gap between germline ends came to 10 bases. This CDR3 contains 12 residues. Germline lookup yields CDR1 MNHEY and CDR2 SVGAGI. This CDR3 is CASNHGGQPQHF. CDR3 nucleotides: TGTGCCAGCAACCACGGTGGTCAGCCCCAGCATTTT.

This clone has a single count. The chain links TRBV5-1 to TRBJ2-2, with 9 bases matching TRBD1. CDR3 size: 15 residues. Germline V CDR1 and CDR2: SGHRS, YFSETQ. With 0 bases clipped from V and 4 bases from J, the junction kept 1 base outside the gene matches. CDR3 region: CASSLGQGGTGELFF. The CDR3 nucleotides are TGCGCCAGCAGCTTGGGACAGGGGGGCACCGGGGAGCTGTTTTTT.

The rearrangement uses TRBV5-1 and TRBJ1-1, with 10 bases that match TRBD1. In germline, CDR1 is SGHRS, CDR2 YFSETQ. The junction had 4 bases not matched to a gene; V was cut back by 0 bases and J by 5 bases. This CDR3 is built from 15 residues. CDR3 sequence reads: CASSLEGTGVTEAFF. CDR3 bases: TGCGCCAGCAGCTTGGAAGGGACAGGGGTTACTGAAGCTTTCTTT.

V gene TRBV7-6 combines with J gene TRBJ2-7; TRBD1 agrees at 7 bases. CDR3 length: 15 residues. Germline lookup yields CDR1 SGHVS and CDR2 FNYEAQ. J was trimmed by 6 bases and V by 1 base; bases with no gene match: 9. CDR3 residues: CASSLDSDRAGEQYF. Written as DNA, the CDR3 is TGTGCCAGCAGCTTAGATTCCGACAGGGCCGGCGAGCAGTACTTC.

The V gene is TRBV28, the J gene TRBJ1-5, with 9 bases that match TRBD1. CDR3 size: 19 residues. Per germline, CDR1 MDHEN and CDR2 SYDVKM. The V gene end was trimmed by 3 bases and the J gene end by 0 bases; junction bases not matched to a gene: 12. The CDR3 loop is CASSFFQGQGMYSNQPQHF. The CDR3 region has the DNA TGTGCCAGCAGTTTTTTCCAGGGACAGGGAATGTATAGCAATCAGCCCCAGCATTTT.

The V and J genes are TRBV10-1 and TRBJ1-3, with D possibly matching TRBD1 (6 bases). Trimming left V 2 bases short and J 2 bases short, with 7 bases between. CDR1 WNHNN and CDR2 SYGVQD come from the germline V gene (reference sequence). CDR3 length equals 14 residues. CDR3 nucleotides: TGCGCCAGCAGTGAGGGACAGACTGGAAACACCATATATTTT. Amino acids: CASSEGQTGNTIYF.

The chain carries TRBV28 and TRBJ2-5, with 12 bases identical to TRBD2. CDR1 is MDHEN and CDR2 is SYDVKM in the germline V gene. J lost 2 bases, V lost 10 bases, and 8 bases had no gene match. The CDR3 extends over 15 amino acids. DNA of the CDR3: TGTGCCATACTAGCGGGAGGCATCCATCAAGAGACCCAGTACTTC. Translated: CAILAGGIHQETQYF.

This clone was seen once. The chain employs TRBV4-1 and TRBJ1-3; tentative D call: TRBD1 (5 bases). With 0 bases removed from V and 3 bases from J, the gap between germline ends came to 15 bases. The CDR3 is 17 amino acids. CDR1 is MGHRA and CDR2 is YSYEKL in the germline V gene. The CDR3 region has the DNA TGCGCCAGCAGCCAAGAGGGATTAGGGGATAATGGAAACACCATATATTTT. Amino acid sequence: CASSQEGLGDNGNTIYF.

The J gene is TRBJ2-3, the V gene TRBV7-9; tentative D call: TRBD1 (6 bases). Germline CDR1 is SEHNR and CDR2 is FQNEAQ (reference sequence). This CDR3 comprises 15 residues. The V end lost 2 bases, the J end lost 4 bases, and 13 bases lay between the germline ends. The CDR3 protein is CASSLLAGDADTQYF. The CDR3 DNA sequence: TGTGCCAGCAGCTTATTGGCAGGGGATGCAGATACGCAGTATTTT. The full variable domain, completed using reference TRBV7-9 and TRBJ2-3, is DTGVSQNPRHKITKRGQNVTFRCDPISEHNRLYWYRQTLGQGPEFLTYFQNEAQLEKSRLLSDRFSAERPKGSFSTLEIQRTEQGDSAMYLCASSLLAGDADTQYFGPGTRLTVL.

The rearrangement uses TRBV19 and TRBJ1-1; D unresolved. V shed 1 base and J shed 1 base, with 10 bases lying between them. Germline V lookup: CDR1 LNHDA, CDR2 SQIVND (reference sequence). This CDR3 contains 15 residues. The chain's CDR3 is CASSIVRGENTEAFF. CDR3 in DNA: TGTGCCAGTAGTATAGTTCGGGGTGAGAACACTGAAGCTTTCTTT.

The V call is TRBV4-2, the J call TRBJ2-3, with 12 bases matching TRBD2. Germline CDR1 and CDR2: LGHNA and YNFKEQ. The CDR3 sequence is 16 residues long. Germline trimming cut 3 bases from V and 1 base from J; bases unmatched to any gene: 2. The chain's CDR3 is CASSQTSGRRTDTQYF. CDR3 DNA sequence: TGTGCCAGCAGCCAGACTAGCGGGAGACGCACAGATACGCAGTATTTT.

V and J are TRBV6-6 and TRBJ2-7; possible D gene TRBD1, 6 bases. Germline CDR1 and CDR2: MNHNY and SVGAGI (reference sequence). This CDR3 has 15 amino acids. Trimming pared 2 bases from V and 5 bases from J, leaving 16 bases between. The CDR3 reads CASSYQGQANNEQYF. DNA of the CDR3: TGTGCCAGCAGTTACCAGGGGCAGGCAAATAACGAGCAGTACTTC.

The chain combines TRBV13 with TRBJ2-7; TRBD2 agrees at 11 bases. Germline V gene data show CDR1 as PRHDT and CDR2 as FYEKMQ (reference sequence). The CDR3 contains 16 residues. Trimming at V came to 5 bases and at J to 2 bases, leaving 8 bases not matched to a gene. As DNA, the CDR3 is TGTGCCAGCAGCCCCCTGACTAGCGGGATACCCTACGAGCAGTACTTC. Translating it yields CASSPLTSGIPYEQYF.

The chain uses TRBV28 and TRBJ2-1; D remains ambiguous. The V gene's germline CDR1 is MDHEN and CDR2 SYDVKM. The CDR3 runs 11 residues. V lost 6 bases to trimming and J lost 8 bases, with 8 bases between them. The CDR3, as DNA: TGTGCCAGCAGCCGCGCATATGAGCAGTTCTTC. Translated, it gives CASSRAYEQFF.

The chain has TRBV7-9 and TRBJ2-3; D uncertain. The CDR3 sequence is 13 residues long. Trimming cost V 5 bases and J 1 base, with 7 bases left between them. Per germline, CDR1 SEHNR and CDR2 FQNEAQ (reference sequence). The CDR3 DNA reads as TGTGCCAGCAGCCAGAGCGGCACAGATACGCAGTATTTT. Its translation: CASSQSGTDTQYF.